The text below deals with one T cell receptor beta chain. The data are from a study of blood T cell repertoires in COVID-19. As for the study in general: There were acute and convalescent COVID-19 samples, and they came from the United States, Italy and Spain. PBMCs, B-cell-depleted T cells, or T cells provided the cDNA or gDNA that made up the material.

Methods used by the authors: Quantification of nucleated cells was approximated via reference gene primer amplification. Sequencing used immunoSEQ multiplex PCR; TCRdb keeps in-frame clones, though not all of them. From that table come the V and J calls and clone size; the DNA was used to work out D and trimming. The data contain about 310,000 clones, roughly 91% of them seen just once; the ten biggest clones take up 1%. V dropped 2 bases and J dropped 6 bases, with 5 bases sitting between them. Germline V lookup: CDR1 MNHEY, CDR2 SVGEGT. This CDR3 is built from 12 residues. J is TRBJ1-5 and V is TRBV6-2 or TRBV6-3; D remains unclear. Material: peripheral blood. This clonotype was sampled from a man aged 45 to 65 with active or convalescent COVID-19. The CDR3 protein is CASSYEPQPQHF. In DNA form, the CDR3 reads TGTGCCAGCAGTTACGAGCCTCAGCCCCAGCATTTT.